This T cell receptor beta chain was observed in a study of regulatory T cells in long-lasting Graves disease. Arm-PCR with iRepertoire HTBI primers amplified the CDR3 regions for these TCR beta libraries. One entry per CDR3 protein, called by TCRdb with MiXCR from the multiplex PCR reads. This sample yields 350,000 to 500,000 distinct CDR3 sequences, of which about a sixth are seen a single time; around 23% belongs to the top ten. The time point: newly diagnosed GD, antithyroid drugs for less than 3 months. The TCR library used RNA extracted from PBMCs. An endocrinology department in Xi'an, China, supplied the patients. These data also formed part of another study, on T cells in Graves' hyperthyroidism and ophthalmopathy. That work adds: The HTBI primer set was used in a first-round RT-PCR of the TCR CDR3.

The material was peripheral blood mononuclear cells (PBMCs), obtained at new diagnosis, from a patient treated with antithyroid drugs. The receptor was derived from a woman between 18 and 29 years old with Graves disease.

Here the CDR3 DNA reads TGTGCCAGCAAGTGGTCAGAGATGGTCGGCAATGAGCAGTTCTTC. This translates into CASKWSEMVGNEQFF. The genes are TRBV6-2 or TRBV6-3 and TRBJ2-1; D gene uncertain. The germline V gene encodes CDR1 MNHEY and CDR2 SVGEGT. This CDR3 contains 15 residues. The V end lost 7 bases, the J end lost 6 bases, and 19 bases lay between the germline ends.